The clone carrying this T cell receptor (beta chain) was detected only a few times. CDR1 SGDLS and CDR2 YYNGEE come from the germline V gene. The CDR3 sequence is 15 residues long. V shed 4 bases and J 4 bases; nucleotides not matched to a gene: 3. The data stem from a study of T cells in Graves' hyperthyroidism and ophthalmopathy. From RNA transcripts, TCR beta CDR3 regions were amplified. The TCR CDR3 first-round RT-PCR relied on the HTBI primer set. TCRdb re-analysed the multiplex PCR reads in MiXCR, keeping a single row per CDR3 protein. This table holds almost 500,000 distinct CDR3 sequences, about 22% found once.

Source material: blood. The rearrangement uses TRBV9 and TRBJ2-5; TRBD2 matches 14 bases. This TCR was recovered from a woman aged 70-85 years with Graves' ophthalmopathy. The CDR3 reads CASSFGLAGGETQYF. The CDR3 DNA reads as TGTGCCAGCAGCTTCGGACTAGCGGGAGGAGAGACCCAGTACTTC.